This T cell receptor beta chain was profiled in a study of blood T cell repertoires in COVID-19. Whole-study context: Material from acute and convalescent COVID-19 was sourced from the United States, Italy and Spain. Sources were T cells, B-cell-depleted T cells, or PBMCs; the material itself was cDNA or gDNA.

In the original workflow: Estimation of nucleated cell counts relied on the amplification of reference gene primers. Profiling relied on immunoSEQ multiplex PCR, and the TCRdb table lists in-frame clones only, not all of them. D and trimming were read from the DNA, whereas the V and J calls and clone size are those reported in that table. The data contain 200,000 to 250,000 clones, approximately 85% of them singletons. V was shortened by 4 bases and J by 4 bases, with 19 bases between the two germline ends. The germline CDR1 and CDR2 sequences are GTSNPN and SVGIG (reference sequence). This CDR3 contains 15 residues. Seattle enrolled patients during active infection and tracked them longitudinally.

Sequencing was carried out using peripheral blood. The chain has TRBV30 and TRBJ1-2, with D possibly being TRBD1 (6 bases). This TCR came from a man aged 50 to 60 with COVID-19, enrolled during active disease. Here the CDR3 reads CAWTTGHPTSYGYTF. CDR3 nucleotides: TGTGCCTGGACAACGGGACATCCGACCTCCTATGGCTACACCTTC.